The entry below describes one TCR beta chain. This record belongs to a study of T cell changes during pregnancy in multiple sclerosis. The V gene end was trimmed by 5 bases and the J gene end by 6 bases; junction bases not matched to a gene: 7. The germline V gene encodes CDR1 SGHNT and CDR2 YYREEE (reference sequence). The CDR3 extends over 13 amino acids. Generated by immunoSEQ multiplex PCR, the TCRdb table keeps only in-frame clones and is missing some. Of some 30,000 clones detected, 75% to 90% appear once; the ten largest clones hold around 6.8%. The TCR originated in a female donor with multiple sclerosis, enrolled in a pregnancy study. V usage is TRBV5-4 and J usage is TRBJ1-2; 7 bases align to TRBD1. Source: CD8+ T cells from peripheral blood mononuclear cells, taken after pregnancy. CDR3 in amino acids: CASRPTTGDGYTF. The DNA of the CDR3 is TGTGCCAGCAGGCCGACAACAGGGGATGGCTACACCTTC.